This TCR beta chain was documented in a study of blood T cell repertoires in COVID-19. The CDR3 is made up of 14 amino acids. Germline loops: CDR1 SGHTA, CDR2 FQGNSA. V was trimmed by 5 bases and J by 4 bases, leaving 14 bases between them. Profiling relied on immunoSEQ multiplex PCR, and the TCRdb table lists in-frame clones only, not all of them. The sample carries 250,000 to 350,000 clones, around 87% recorded once. This chain links TRBV7-2 with TRBJ1-2, with D possibly being TRBD1 (5 bases). Sequencing was done on a sample of PBMCs or T cells enriched from blood (not recorded which). The receptor comes from a young woman who had recovered from COVID-19. CDR3 in amino acids: CASSPGTSIYGYTF. CDR3 nucleotide sequence: TGTGCCAGCAGCCCGGGGACTTCCATCTATGGCTACACCTTC.